This entry is about one T cell receptor (beta chain). Its antigen remains unknown. This entry belongs to a study of T cell responses to AZD1222 COVID-19 vaccine. General study results and limits: In the spike-specific TCR repertoire, nearly half reportedly target unmutated variant regions. Regions 160-218 and 743-854 dominated among vaccine-associated CD4 TCRs spanning spike. Donors, mostly white British, included more females; clonal diversity was possibly underestimated. Spike-specific TCR breadth and depth both grew after two AZD1222 doses.

CDR3 length: 16 residues. In germline, CDR1 is SGDLS, CDR2 YYNGEE. Trimming removed 0 bases from V and 1 base from J; junction bases left unmatched: 2. Repertoires were generated with immunoSEQ multiplex PCR, while TCRdb's copy carries only in-frame clones and drops some. The sample records about 130,000 clones, roughly 92% being singletons. The chain links TRBV9 to TRBJ2-4; 9 bases align to TRBD2. The material was peripheral blood, obtained 28 days after the second AZD1222 dose. The receptor comes from an adult who received the AZD1222 COVID-19 vaccine. CDR3 DNA: TGTGCCAGCAGCGTAGGGCGGGGGGGCGCCAAAAACATTCAGTACTTC. Translated, it gives CASSVGRGGAKNIQYF.